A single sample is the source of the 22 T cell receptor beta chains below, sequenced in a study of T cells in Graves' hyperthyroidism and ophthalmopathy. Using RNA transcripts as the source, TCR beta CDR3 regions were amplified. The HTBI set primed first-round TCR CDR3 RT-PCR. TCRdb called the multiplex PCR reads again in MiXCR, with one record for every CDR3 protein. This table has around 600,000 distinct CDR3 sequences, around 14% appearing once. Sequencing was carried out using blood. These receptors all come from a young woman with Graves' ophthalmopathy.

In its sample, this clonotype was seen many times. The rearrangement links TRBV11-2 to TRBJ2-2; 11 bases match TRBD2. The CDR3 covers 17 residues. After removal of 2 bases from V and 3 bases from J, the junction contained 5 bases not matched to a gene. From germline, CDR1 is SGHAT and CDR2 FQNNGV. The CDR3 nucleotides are TGTGCCAGCAGCTTACAGTCTAGCGGGAGGTACACCGGGGAGCTGTTTTTT. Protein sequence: CASSLQSSGRYTGELFF.

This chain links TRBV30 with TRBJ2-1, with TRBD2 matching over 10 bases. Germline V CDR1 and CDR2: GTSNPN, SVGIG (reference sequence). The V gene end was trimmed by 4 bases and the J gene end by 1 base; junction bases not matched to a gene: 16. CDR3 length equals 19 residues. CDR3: CAWIPPRSETSGSYNEQFF. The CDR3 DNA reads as TGTGCCTGGATACCCCCCAGAAGTGAGACTAGCGGGTCCTACAATGAGCAGTTCTTC.

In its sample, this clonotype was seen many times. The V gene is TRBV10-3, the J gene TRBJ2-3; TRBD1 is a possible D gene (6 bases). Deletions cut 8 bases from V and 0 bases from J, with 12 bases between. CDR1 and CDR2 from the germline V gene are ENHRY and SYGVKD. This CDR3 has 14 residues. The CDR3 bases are TGTGCCATCCAGGGACAACAAAGCACAGATACGCAGTATTTT. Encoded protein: CAIQGQQSTDTQYF.

The CDR3 bases are TGCAGTGCTAGAGAAAGGAGTTACTCACCCCTCCACTTT. Protein product: CSARERSYSPLHF. The rearrangement links TRBV20-1 to TRBJ1-6; D ambiguous. The CDR3 is made up of 13 amino acids. Trimming cost V 0 bases and J 10 bases, with 10 bases left between them. The germline gives CDR1 DFQATT, CDR2 SNEGSKA (reference sequence).

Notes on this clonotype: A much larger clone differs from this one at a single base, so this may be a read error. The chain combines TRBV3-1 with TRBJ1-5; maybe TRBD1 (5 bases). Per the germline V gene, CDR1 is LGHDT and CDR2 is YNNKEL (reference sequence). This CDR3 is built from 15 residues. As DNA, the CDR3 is TGTGCCAGCAGCCAAGAGGCAGGGAGCAATCAGCCCCCGCATTTT. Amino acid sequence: CASSQEAGSNQPPHF.

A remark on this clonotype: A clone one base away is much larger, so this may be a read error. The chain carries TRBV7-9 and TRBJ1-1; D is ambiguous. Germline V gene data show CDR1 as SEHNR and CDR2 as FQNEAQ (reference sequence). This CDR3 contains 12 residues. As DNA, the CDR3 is TGTGCCAGCAACTTAGGTTGGAGTGAAGCTTTCTTT. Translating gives CASNLGWSEAFF.

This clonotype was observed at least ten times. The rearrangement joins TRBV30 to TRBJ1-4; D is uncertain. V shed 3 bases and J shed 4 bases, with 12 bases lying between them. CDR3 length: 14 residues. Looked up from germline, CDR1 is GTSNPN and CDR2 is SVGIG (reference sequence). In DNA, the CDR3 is TGTGCCTGGAGCGAAGGACTGCTTAATGAAAAACTGTTTTTT. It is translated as CAWSEGLLNEKLFF. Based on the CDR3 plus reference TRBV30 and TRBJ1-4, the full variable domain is SQTIHQWPATLVQPVGSPLSLECTVEGTSNPNLYWYRQAAGRGLQLLFYSVGIGQISSEVPQNLSASRPQDRQFILSSKKLLLSDSGFYLCAWSEGLLNEKLFFGSGTQLSVL.

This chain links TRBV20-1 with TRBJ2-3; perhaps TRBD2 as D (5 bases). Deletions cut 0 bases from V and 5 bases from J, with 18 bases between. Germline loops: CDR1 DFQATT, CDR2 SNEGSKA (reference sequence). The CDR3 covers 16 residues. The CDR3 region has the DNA TGCAGTGCTAGAGATGTGGCCCTAACGGGAATAGATACGCAGTATTTT. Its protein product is CSARDVALTGIDTQYF.

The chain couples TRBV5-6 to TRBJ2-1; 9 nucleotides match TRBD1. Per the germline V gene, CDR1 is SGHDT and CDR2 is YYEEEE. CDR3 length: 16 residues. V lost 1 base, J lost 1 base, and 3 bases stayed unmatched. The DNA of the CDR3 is TGTGCCAGCAGCTTGTTTGACAGGGGGTCCTACAATGAGCAGTTCTTC. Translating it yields CASSLFDRGSYNEQFF.

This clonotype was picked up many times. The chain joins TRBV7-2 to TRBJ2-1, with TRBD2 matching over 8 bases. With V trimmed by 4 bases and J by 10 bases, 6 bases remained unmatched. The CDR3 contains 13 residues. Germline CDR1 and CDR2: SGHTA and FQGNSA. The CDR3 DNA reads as TGTGCCAGCAGCTCGGGACTAGTCCAGGAGCAGTTCTTC. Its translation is CASSSGLVQEQFF.

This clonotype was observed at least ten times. CDR3 coding DNA: TGTGCCACCAGCAGAGCCCGGGGACAGCAAGATGAGCAGTTCTTC. As protein: CATSRARGQQDEQFF. The J gene is TRBJ2-1, the V gene TRBV15, with TRBD1 identical over 7 bases. This CDR3 spans 15 amino acids. The germline V gene encodes CDR1 LNHNV and CDR2 YYDKDF (reference sequence). V gave up 1 base and J gave up 8 bases; unmatched junction bases: 8.

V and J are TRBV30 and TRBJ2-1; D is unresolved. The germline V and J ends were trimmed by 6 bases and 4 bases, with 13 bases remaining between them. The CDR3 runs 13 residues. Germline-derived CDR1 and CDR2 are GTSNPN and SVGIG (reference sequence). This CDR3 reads CACFRQGYNEQFF. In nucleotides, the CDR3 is TGTGCCTGCTTCAGACAAGGTTACAATGAGCAGTTCTTC.

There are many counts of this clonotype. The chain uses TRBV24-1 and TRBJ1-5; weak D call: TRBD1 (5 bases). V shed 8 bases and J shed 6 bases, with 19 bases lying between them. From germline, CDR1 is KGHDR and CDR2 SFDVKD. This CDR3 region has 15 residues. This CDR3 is CATIHKGKVCQPQHF. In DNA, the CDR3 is TGTGCCACCATCCACAAGGGGAAGGTTTGTCAGCCCCAGCATTTT.

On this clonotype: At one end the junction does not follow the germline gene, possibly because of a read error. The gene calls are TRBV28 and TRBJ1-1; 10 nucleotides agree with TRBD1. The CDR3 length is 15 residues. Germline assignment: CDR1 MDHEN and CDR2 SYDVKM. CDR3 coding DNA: TGTACCAGCAGTGATCCGGGACAGGGGCGCACTGAAGCTTTCTTT. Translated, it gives CTSSDPGQGRTEAFF.

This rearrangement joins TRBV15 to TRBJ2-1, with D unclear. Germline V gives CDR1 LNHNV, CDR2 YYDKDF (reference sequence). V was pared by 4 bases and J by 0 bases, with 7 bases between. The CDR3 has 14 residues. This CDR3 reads CATSKDLSYNEQFF. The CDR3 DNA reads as TGTGCCACCAGCAAGGATCTCTCCTACAATGAGCAGTTCTTC.

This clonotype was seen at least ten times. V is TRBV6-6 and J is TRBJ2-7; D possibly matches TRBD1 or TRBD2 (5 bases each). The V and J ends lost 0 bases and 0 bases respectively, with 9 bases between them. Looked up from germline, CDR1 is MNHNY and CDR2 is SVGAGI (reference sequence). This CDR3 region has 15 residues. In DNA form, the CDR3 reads TGTGCCAGCAGTTACTCGGGACGTAGCTCCTACGAGCAGTACTTC. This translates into CASSYSGRSSYEQYF.

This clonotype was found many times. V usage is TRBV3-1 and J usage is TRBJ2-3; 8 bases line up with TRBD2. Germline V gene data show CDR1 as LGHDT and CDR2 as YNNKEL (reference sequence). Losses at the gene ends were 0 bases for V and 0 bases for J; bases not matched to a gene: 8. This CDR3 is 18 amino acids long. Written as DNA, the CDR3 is TGTGCCAGCAGCCAAGATAGTAGGGCTAGCGGGAGCACAGATACGCAGTATTTT. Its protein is CASSQDSRASGSTDTQYF.

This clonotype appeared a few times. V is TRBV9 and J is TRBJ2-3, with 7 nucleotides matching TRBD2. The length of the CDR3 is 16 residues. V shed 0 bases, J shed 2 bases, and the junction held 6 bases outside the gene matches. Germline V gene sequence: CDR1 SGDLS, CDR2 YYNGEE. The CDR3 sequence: CASSVGTREATDTQYF. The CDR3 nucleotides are TGTGCCAGCAGCGTAGGGACTAGGGAGGCCACAGATACGCAGTATTTT.

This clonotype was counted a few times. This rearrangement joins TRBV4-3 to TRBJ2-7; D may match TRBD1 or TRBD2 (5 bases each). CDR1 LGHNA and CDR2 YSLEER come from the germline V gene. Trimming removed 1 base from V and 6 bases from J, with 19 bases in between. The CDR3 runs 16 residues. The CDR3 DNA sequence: TGCGCCAGCAGCCAAGGACGGGGCGGGCGGGCCGGCGAGCAGTACTTC. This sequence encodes CASSQGRGGRAGEQYF.

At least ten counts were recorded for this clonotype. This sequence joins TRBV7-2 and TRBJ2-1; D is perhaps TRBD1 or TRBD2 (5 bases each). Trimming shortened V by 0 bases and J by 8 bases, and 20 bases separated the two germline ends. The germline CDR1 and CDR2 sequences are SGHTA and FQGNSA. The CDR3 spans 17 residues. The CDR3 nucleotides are TGTGCCAGCAGCTTAGCGCAATTGAGGTTCCGGGGACATGAGCAGTTCTTC. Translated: CASSLAQLRFRGHEQFF.

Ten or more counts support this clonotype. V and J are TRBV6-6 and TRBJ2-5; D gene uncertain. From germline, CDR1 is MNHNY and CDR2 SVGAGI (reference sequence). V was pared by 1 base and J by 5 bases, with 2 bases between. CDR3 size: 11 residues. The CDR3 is CASSYWETQYF. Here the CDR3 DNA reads TGTGCCAGCAGTTACTGGGAGACCCAGTACTTC.

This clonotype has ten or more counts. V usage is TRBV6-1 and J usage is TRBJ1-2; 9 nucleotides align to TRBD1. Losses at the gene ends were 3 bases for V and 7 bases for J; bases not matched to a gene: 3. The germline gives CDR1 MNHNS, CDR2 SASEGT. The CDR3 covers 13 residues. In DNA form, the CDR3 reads TGTGCCAGCAGTGACTGGACAGGGGCTGGCTACACCTTC. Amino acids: CASSDWTGAGYTF.